Given below is one TCR beta chain in context. RNA was extracted with the RNeasy kit, and a quantity of roughly 0.5 to 1 ug was reverse transcribed using random hexamers. TCRdb used MiXCR to reprocess the immunoSEQ multiplex PCR reads, holding one entry per CDR3 protein. This repertoire shows 200,000 to 250,000 distinct CDR3 sequences, about 94% found once; its top ten account for 0.15% to 0.2%. This entry is derived from a study of CD8 T cells in Susac syndrome. The sample was CD4+ T cells from PBMCs. The receptor comes from a human donor with Susac syndrome.

CDR3 in DNA: TGTGCCAGCAGCCAACAGGCGAACACTGAAGCTTTCTTT. Its protein product is CASSQQANTEAFF. The chain has TRBV14 and TRBJ1-1; D is undetermined. V was clipped by 2 bases and J by 1 base, with 5 bases between them. The germline gives CDR1 SGHDN, CDR2 FVKESK. The CDR3 consists of 13 residues.